This T cell receptor beta chain is drawn from a study of response to subunit inactivated influenza vaccine. Study-wide results and caveats: The study's authors posited that every seasonal influenza vaccination enlists few new T cells.

Only a few counts were recorded for this clonotype. Its target is unknown. This CDR3 is 12 amino acids long. The V and J ends lost 4 bases and 3 bases respectively, with 6 bases between them. The germline gives CDR1 SGHTA, CDR2 FQGNSA. TCRdb re-called the RT-PCR reads through MiXCR, storing one row per CDR3 protein. Of hundreds of thousands of distinct CDR3 sequences listed, approximately 7.7% are singletons. The TCR sequence derives from a man between 50 and 69 years old who received an inactivated influenza vaccine. This sample comprised PBMCs from blood, obtained about 24 months after vaccination. This sequence joins TRBV7-2 and TRBJ1-2; D call uncertain. The CDR3 nucleotides are TGTGCCAGCAGCTCGCAATACTATGGCTACACCTTC. Translated: CASSSQYYGYTF. Drawing the rest from reference TRBV7-2 and TRBJ1-2, the complete variable domain is GAGVSQSPSNKVTEKGKDVELRCDPISGHTALYWYRQSLGQGLEFLIYFQGNSAPDKSGLPSDRFSAERTGGSVSTLTIQRTQQEDSAVYLCASSSQYYGYTFGSGTRLTVV.